These T cell receptor beta chains were read from a single sample in a study of early T cells in non-severe SARS-CoV-2 infection. TCRdb ran MiXCR on the 5' RACE reads and lists one entry per CDR3 protein. Counted here are some 40,000 distinct CDR3 sequences, roughly 5.7% occurring once; the ten biggest clones make up 6% to 7%. The material sequenced was whole blood, taken at baseline. The receptor set was obtained from an adult who was a healthcare worker with PCR-confirmed SARS-CoV-2 infection or an uninfected control (not recorded which). The CDR3 runs from the conserved cysteine through the conserved F or W. D genes are given only for firm matches.

v_gene,d_gene,j_gene,CDR3aa
TRBV3-1,TRBD2,TRBJ2-5,CASSPGLAGERYQETQYF
TRBV28,.,TRBJ1-5,CASKGYTELQPQHF
TRBV5-1,.,TRBJ2-5,CASSSRGQETQYF
TRBV9,TRBD2,TRBJ2-1,CASSVEGMTSGRNGEQFF
TRBV7-3,TRBD1,TRBJ2-2,CASKRDRGTGELFF
TRBV11-2,TRBD2,TRBJ2-5,CASSRTSGVQETQYF
TRBV7-9,TRBD2,TRBJ2-3,CASSPWTSGSPDTQYF
TRBV11-2,TRBD1,TRBJ2-3,CASSLVTGGTDTQYF
TRBV7-8,.,TRBJ1-1,CASSSAPGPTPSEAFF
TRBV19,.,TRBJ2-6,CAIRPSGANVLTF
TRBV5-1,.,TRBJ1-4,CASSYGSGEKLFF
TRBV7-8,.,TRBJ2-5,CASSLGERPQETQYF
TRBV19,.,TRBJ1-4,CASSIGATNEKLFF
TRBV12-3/TRBV12-4,.,TRBJ1-2,CASSQSQGFYYGYTF
TRBV5-1,.,TRBJ2-2,CASSLIAGELFF
TRBV9,TRBD2,TRBJ2-1,CASSVGLLGGSRDEQFF
TRBV27,TRBD1,TRBJ2-7,CASSLRASGRGSYEQYF
TRBV6-4,.,TRBJ2-3,CANSPPTDTQYF
TRBV7-9,.,TRBJ2-7,CASSRGQTGEQYF
TRBV28,.,TRBJ2-7,CASTQDGYSYEQYF
TRBV10-1,.,TRBJ2-1,CASSESTEVGNEQFF
TRBV30,.,TRBJ2-7,CAWSVRFSRYEQYF
TRBV11-2,TRBD2,TRBJ2-5,CASSLDGSGREETQYF
TRBV7-7,.,TRBJ2-1,CASSLGGVSEQFF
TRBV11-2,.,TRBJ2-2,CASSLAVWAGELFF
TRBV4-2,.,TRBJ2-1,CASSQMSNEQFF
TRBV19,TRBD1,TRBJ2-1,CASRQGTGINEQFF
TRBV28,.,TRBJ1-1,CASREGGRAEAFF
TRBV4-3,.,TRBJ2-3,CASSQILGSSDTQYF
TRBV19,.,TRBJ2-1,CASSIAHSSYNEQFF
TRBV20-1,TRBD2,TRBJ2-1,CSARGLARYNEQFF
TRBV6-5,TRBD2,TRBJ2-5,CASSLSSGHWSQETQYF
TRBV10-3,.,TRBJ1-3,CATRADSSGNTIYF
TRBV15,.,TRBJ2-7,CATSSLNEQYF
TRBV20-1,.,TRBJ2-1,CSASQVASFDEQFF
TRBV24-1,.,TRBJ2-1,CATSDSPRLDEQFF
TRBV28,.,TRBJ2-2,CASSSPGTENTGELFF
TRBV6-1,TRBD2,TRBJ2-4,CASSVGGGAKNIQYF
TRBV9,TRBD2,TRBJ2-1,CASSVAGTSGRGSYNEQFF
TRBV20-1,.,TRBJ1-4,CSAGRRPLEKLFF
TRBV28,.,TRBJ2-2,CASSFTGIPGTGELFF
TRBV15,.,TRBJ1-5,CATSRDDAQPQHF
TRBV30,TRBD2,TRBJ2-2,CAWPTGGGELFF
TRBV12-3/TRBV12-4,TRBD1,TRBJ2-1,CASSFRTGGWYGEQFF
TRBV7-8,.,TRBJ1-2,CASSLHGAGYGYTF
TRBV7-7,.,TRBJ2-2,CASSTRQTGELFF
TRBV18,.,TRBJ2-7,CASSPRRGELHEQYF
TRBV30,TRBD1,TRBJ1-1,CAWTPRGGTEAFF
TRBV20-1,.,TRBJ2-3,CSASDETDTQYF
TRBV27,.,TRBJ1-5,CASSFGGVDQPQHF
TRBV11-2,.,TRBJ2-3,CASSLVYPGADTQYF
TRBV24-1,TRBD1,TRBJ2-5,CATSVRGGQGSTQYF